This entry lists 22 T cell receptor beta chains sequenced from one sample in a study of blood T cell repertoires in COVID-19. Only in-frame clones appear in the TCRdb table, and some are missing; sequencing was by immunoSEQ multiplex PCR. Of about 180,000 clones listed, approximately 85% were seen once; the top ten hold approximately 9.9%. Specimen: peripheral blood. These receptor sequences come from a human donor with active or convalescent COVID-19. The donor label of this sample is uncertain.

V is TRBV18 and J is TRBJ1-1; D remains ambiguous. The CDR3 loop spans 12 amino acids. CDR1 KGHSH and CDR2 LQKENI come from the germline V gene. Trimming removed 1 base from V and 7 bases from J, with 7 bases in between. CDR3 bases: TGTGCCAGCTCACCACGAACGAGTGAAGCTTTCTTT. Protein product: CASSPRTSEAFF.

The V and J genes are TRBV14 and TRBJ2-1; TRBD2 matches 7 bases. V was clipped by 1 base and J by 3 bases; unmatched bases: 9. This CDR3 is built from 17 residues. Germline CDR1 reads SGHDN; CDR2 reads FVKESK. The CDR3 DNA follows: TGTGCCAGCAGCCAAGGACACGCAGCGGGGCTCTACAATGAGCAGTTCTTC. Its protein is CASSQGHAAGLYNEQFF. The complete variable domain, with remaining parts taken from reference TRBV14 and TRBJ2-1, reads EAGVTQFPSHSVIEKGQTVTLRCDPISGHDNLYWYRRVMGKEIKFLLHFVKESKQDESGMPNNRFLAERTGGTYSTLKVQPAELEDSGVYFCASSQGHAAGLYNEQFFGPGTRLTVL.

This sequence joins TRBV7-2 and TRBJ1-2; D uncertain. The germline gives CDR1 SGHTA, CDR2 FQGNSA. The CDR3 extends over 13 amino acids. V shed 5 bases and J shed 0 bases, with 7 bases lying between them. This chain's CDR3 is CASSPNPNYGYTF. DNA for the CDR3: TGTGCCAGCAGCCCTAATCCTAACTATGGCTACACCTTC. The entire variable domain, with the rest obtained from reference TRBV7-2 and TRBJ1-2, is as follows: GAGVSQSPSNKVTEKGKDVELRCDPISGHTALYWYRQSLGQGLEFLIYFQGNSAPDKSGLPSDRFSAERTGGSVSTLTIQRTQQEDSAVYLCASSPNPNYGYTFGSGTRLTVV.

This sequence joins TRBV6-5 and TRBJ1-2; 8 bases line up with TRBD1. The CDR3 runs to 16 residues. Germline V gene lookup returns CDR1 MNHEY and CDR2 SVGAGI. V dropped 0 bases and J dropped 8; count of bases not matched to a gene: 11. CDR3 protein: CASSYSTGAPRGGYTF. DNA of the CDR3: TGTGCCAGCAGTTACTCGACAGGGGCCCCGCGGGGAGGCTACACCTTC.

This clone was counted a single time. The chain recombines TRBV11-3 with TRBJ2-1; TRBD1 is a possible D gene (5 bases). V was trimmed by 5 bases and J by 9 bases, leaving 11 bases between them. Germline-derived CDR1 and CDR2 are SGHNT and YENEEA. The CDR3 is 12 residues long. The CDR3 region is CASSGSRGEQFF. The CDR3 DNA follows: TGTGCCAGCAGCGGCTCAAGGGGTGAGCAGTTCTTC.

The chain recombines TRBV7-9 with TRBJ2-5; TRBD1 matches 10 bases. V gave up 5 bases and J gave up 7 bases; unmatched junction bases: 16. Looked up from germline, CDR1 is SEHNR and CDR2 is FQNEAQ (reference sequence). The CDR3 extends over 17 amino acids. The CDR3 sequence is CASSIDTGTGVFLTQYF. Written as DNA, the CDR3 is TGTGCCAGCAGCATTGATACCGGGACAGGGGTCTTTCTGACCCAGTACTTC. The full variable domain, its missing parts supplied by reference TRBV7-9 and TRBJ2-5, is DTGVSQNPRHKITKRGQNVTFRCDPISEHNRLYWYRQTLGQGPEFLTYFQNEAQLEKSRLLSDRFSAERPKGSFSTLEIQRTEQGDSAMYLCASSIDTGTGVFLTQYFGPGTRLLVL.

The chain has TRBV5-4 and TRBJ2-2; D call uncertain. Germline V CDR1 and CDR2: SGHNT, YYREEE (reference sequence). Trimming shortened V by 0 bases and J by 0 bases, and 9 bases separated the two germline ends. The length of the CDR3 is 16 residues. The CDR3 spells CASSLGLGTNTGELFF. CDR3 DNA: TGTGCCAGCAGCTTGGGACTGGGTACGAACACCGGGGAGCTGTTTTTT.

This clone was seen only once. The rearrangement uses TRBV7-9 and TRBJ2-1; TRBD2 agrees at 7 bases. The CDR3 is 17 amino acids. Germline V CDR1 and CDR2: SEHNR, FQNEAQ (reference sequence). V gave up 3 bases and J gave up 8 bases; unmatched junction bases: 16. In nucleotides, the CDR3 is TGTGCCAGCAGCTTTGCGGGAGAGCCAAGGATTTACGATGAGCAGTTCTTC. It yields the protein CASSFAGEPRIYDEQFF.

The V and J genes are TRBV25-1 and TRBJ1-2; D remains unclear. The V end lost 4 bases, the J end lost 6 bases, and 12 bases lay between the germline ends. Germline-derived CDR1 and CDR2 are MGHDK and SYGVNS. CDR3 length equals 13 residues. CDR3: CASSGEVSHGYTF. CDR3 bases: TGTGCCAGCAGTGGAGAGGTTTCCCATGGCTACACCTTC.

The genes are TRBV7-9 and TRBJ2-2, with 12 positions matching TRBD1. The CDR3 contains 17 residues. The germline CDR1 and CDR2 sequences are SEHNR and FQNEAQ (reference sequence). The ends lost 1 base at V and 3 bases at J; junction bases unmatched: 3. CDR3 DNA: TGTGCCAGCAGCTTAGGGGACAGGGGGCTGGACACCGGGGAGCTGTTTTTT. Amino acid sequence: CASSLGDRGLDTGELFF.

The V gene is TRBV11-3, the J gene TRBJ2-7, with 7 bases identical to TRBD2. The CDR3 extends over 15 amino acids. The V segment lost 0 bases and the J segment 6 bases; nucleotides outside the gene matches: 8. The germline V gene has CDR1 SGHNT and CDR2 YENEEA. Written as DNA, the CDR3 is TGTGCCAGCAGCTTAGAGGGACGCGGGAGCAGCGAGCAGTACTTC. It yields the protein CASSLEGRGSSEQYF.

The chain recombines TRBV6-6 with TRBJ1-5; TRBD1 is a possible D gene (6 bases). The V gene lost 2 bases and the J gene lost 0 bases, with 11 bases spanning the gap. There are 16 residues in the CDR3. Germline assignment: CDR1 MNHNY and CDR2 SVGAGI (reference sequence). The chain's CDR3 is CASSYGTFDSNQPQHF. CDR3 coding DNA: TGTGCCAGCAGTTACGGGACATTTGATAGCAATCAGCCCCAGCATTTT.

This clone was seen just once. V gene TRBV9 combines with J gene TRBJ2-1; TRBD2 agrees at 13 bases. Looked up from germline, CDR1 is SGDLS and CDR2 is YYNGEE. There are 20 residues in the CDR3. V lost 0 bases and J lost 2; bases outside the gene matches: 11. CDR3 sequence: CASSVGLAGGRTITYNEQFF. CDR3 nucleotide sequence: TGTGCCAGCAGCGTAGGACTAGCGGGAGGCCGTACCATCACCTACAATGAGCAGTTCTTC.

This chain uses TRBV10-2 with TRBJ2-7; D is perhaps TRBD2 (5 bases). V was clipped by 4 bases and J by 7 bases, with 11 bases between them. The length of the CDR3 is 12 residues. Germline lookup yields CDR1 WSHSY and CDR2 SAAADI. CDR3 in amino acids: CASSGAGVEQYF. CDR3 DNA: TGCGCCAGCAGTGGGGCCGGGGTTGAGCAGTACTTC.

This sequence joins TRBV4-3 and TRBJ1-2; D is unresolved. The CDR3 consists of 16 residues. Trimming cost V 0 bases and J 8 bases, with 19 bases left between them. The germline V gene encodes CDR1 LGHNA and CDR2 YSLEER. The CDR3 loop reads CASSQDRGSGPGGYTF. CDR3 sequence (DNA): TGCGCCAGCAGCCAAGATAGAGGCAGCGGGCCGGGGGGCTACACCTTC.

V gene TRBV19 combines with J gene TRBJ2-1, with D possibly TRBD2 on 6 matching bases. CDR1 and CDR2 (germline): LNHDA, SQIVND (reference sequence). This CDR3 has 15 amino acids. Trimming removed 1 base from V and 8 bases from J, with 15 bases in between. The CDR3, as DNA: TGTGCCAGTAGTATAGCCGGAGGGGCCGGAGATGAGCAGTTCTTC. Encoded protein: CASSIAGGAGDEQFF.

V gene TRBV7-9 combines with J gene TRBJ2-7; D remains unclear. Germline V lookup: CDR1 SEHNR, CDR2 FQNEAQ (reference sequence). Trimming removed 1 base from V and 0 bases from J, with 22 bases in between. This CDR3 contains 19 residues. The CDR3 DNA sequence: TGTGCCAGCAGCTTAGTAGTAGTAGCCCAGTTGTGGTTCTCCTACGAGCAGTACTTC. The encoded protein is CASSLVVVAQLWFSYEQYF.

The chain recombines TRBV4-3 with TRBJ1-2, with TRBD1 as a possible D gene (5 bases). The V gene's germline CDR1 is LGHNA and CDR2 YSLEER. The CDR3 is 15 amino acids. The V end was cut by 1 base, the J end by 2 bases, with 11 bases between. CDR3 sequence: CASSQAGGLNYGYTF. CDR3 sequence (DNA): TGCGCCAGCAGCCAAGCGGGGGGTTTAAACTATGGCTACACCTTC.

The chain couples TRBV19 to TRBJ1-6; D remains ambiguous. With 7 bases removed from V and 7 bases from J, the gap between germline ends came to 17 bases. The CDR3 is made up of 15 amino acids. Germline V gene lookup returns CDR1 LNHDA and CDR2 SQIVND (reference sequence). CDR3 sequence (DNA): TGTGCCAGTAACGGAGTCGAGACCGAAAATTCACCCCTCCACTTT. Residues: CASNGVETENSPLHF.

This chain connects TRBV9 to TRBJ2-2, with D tentatively TRBD2 (5 bases). The CDR3 covers 15 residues. From germline, CDR1 is SGDLS and CDR2 YYNGEE. Trimming took 0 bases from V and 2 from J, leaving 8 bases between them. In nucleotides, the CDR3 is TGTGCCAGCAGCGTAGCGCGACTAAACACCGGGGAGCTGTTTTTT. As protein: CASSVARLNTGELFF.

This clone was counted only a few times. The chain uses TRBV30 and TRBJ2-2; D perhaps matches TRBD2 (6 bases). The V end lost 3 bases, the J end lost 5 bases, and 28 bases lay between the germline ends. The CDR3 runs 19 residues. CDR1 is GTSNPN and CDR2 is SVGIG in the germline V gene (reference sequence). The CDR3 DNA reads as TGTGCCTGGAGAATACCCCGTCCGGCGGGACCGGCGGGGACCGGGGAGCTGTTTTTT. It translates to CAWRIPRPAGPAGTGELFF.

The chain carries TRBV7-9 and TRBJ2-7, with D maybe TRBD2 (6 bases). The germline CDR1 and CDR2 sequences are SEHNR and FQNEAQ (reference sequence). The CDR3 is made up of 15 amino acids. Trimming took 2 bases from V and 2 from J, leaving 13 bases between them. The CDR3 DNA is TGTGCCAGCAGCTTATCGAGCGGGCAAGCCTACGAGCAGTACTTC. This codes for CASSLSSGQAYEQYF.